This T cell receptor beta chain is from a study of blood T cell repertoires in COVID-19. Study-wide background: The United States, Italy and Spain supplied acute and convalescent COVID-19 samples.

The CDR3 is made up of 13 amino acids. Trimming took 1 base from V and 2 from J, leaving 5 bases between them. In germline, CDR1 is SGHRS, CDR2 YFSETQ. Source study methods: By means of reference gene primer amplification, nucleated cell counts were estimated. Measured with immunoSEQ multiplex PCR; TCRdb has only the in-frame clones, and not every one. D and trimming come from the DNA, and the V and J calls and clone size come from that table. Of about 340,000 clones in the sample, about 86% are singletons; the top ten hold roughly 4.2%. Participant age was about 18 to 89 years, and participants resided in roughly 25 US areas. Assignment of participants to cohorts was predicated upon participant-reported clinical history.

The chain combines TRBV5-1 with TRBJ2-3; D is ambiguous. This sequence originates from a woman between 40 and 50 years old with acute COVID-19. Input material: PBMCs or T cells enriched from blood (not recorded which). The CDR3 region has the DNA TGCGCCAGCAGCTTGACTTTCACAGATACGCAGTATTTT. Protein product: CASSLTFTDTQYF.